What follows is one T cell receptor (beta chain) and its context. Its specificity is unknown. CD4+ cells underwent separation, giving CD45RA+ naive and CD45RA-negative memory subsets. This entry belongs to a study of shared clonotypes between healthy human individuals. The study's findings and limits: Between a handful of donors, naive CD4 clonotypes were shared at a level of about 5%. The study sampled only blood, and tissue repertoires likely differ.

Evenly divided among several immunoSEQ plates was the genomic DNA of each subset. Profiled with immunoSEQ multiplex PCR; TCRdb holds only in-frame clones, not every one. Among about 2.4 million clones, 80% to 95% were seen once, and the ten largest hold 0.36%. In germline, CDR1 is MNHEY, CDR2 SMNVEV (reference sequence). The ends lost 4 bases at V and 0 bases at J; junction bases unmatched: 6. The CDR3 consists of 15 residues. This chain links TRBV27 with TRBJ2-7, with 7 bases that match TRBD1. The origin of this receptor is a man between 18 and 29 years old in good health. Some clones in this sample may be carry-over from other donors' samples. Sequenced sample: naive CD4+ T cells from PBMCs. The subset denotes: CD45RA+ positively selected. DNA for the CDR3: TGTGCCAGCAGTTCCGACAGGACAGGCTCCTACGAGCAGTACTTC. Amino acids: CASSSDRTGSYEQYF.